The subject of this entry is one TCR beta chain. What it recognizes is unknown. The sample comes from a study of T-cell reconstitution after alpha-beta-depleted transplantation in children. Study results and caveats: When one year had passed after transplant, most T-cell counts and diversity came from newly produced T cells.

Construction of the TCRbeta library involved unique molecular identifiers. Each CDR3 protein is one row after TCRdb ran MiXCR on the PCR reads. Among nearly 350,000 distinct CDR3 sequences, roughly 15% were seen once, and the ten largest hold around 43%. CDR1 is SGDLS, CDR2 YYNGEE, per germline. The CDR3 spans 14 residues. V lost 5 bases and J lost 9; bases outside the gene matches: 7. The chain joins TRBV9 to TRBJ2-1; TRBD2 matches 11 bases. The sequencing used PBMCs, mostly from graft donor cells, collected 360 days after TCRalphabeta/CD19-depleted stem cell transplant. The sequence was obtained from a male patient aged 2 to 9 who had a stem cell transplant for acute lymphoblastic leukemia, so the T cells may come from the graft donor. The CDR3 DNA follows: TGTGCCAGCAGTGGGACTAGCGGAAGTAGTGAGCAGTTCTTC. It encodes CASSGTSGSSEQFF.